This entry is about one T cell receptor beta chain. As yet, its antigen is unknown. CDR1 and CDR2 from the germline V gene are MDHEN and SYDVKM. This CDR3 is 14 amino acids long. V was pared by 2 bases and J by 4 bases, with 6 bases between. The entry originates in a study of cytomegalovirus exposure and HLA in healthy donors. Study-wide results and limits: A later analysis reportedly identified an Asian-associated ancestry cluster as carrying fewer N-insertions than the roughly 720-donor mean. By a later analysis, the bulk of CMV-associated TCR beta chains appeared HLA-restricted.

The donors comprised healthy bone marrow donors. Use of 60 Vbeta and 13 Jbeta primers characterized the PCR. In the authors' workflow: The count from a later analysis was tens of millions of unique TCR beta chains, around 10 million of them shared. Method: immunoSEQ multiplex PCR; TCRdb's copy keeps in-frame clones and lacks some. V, J and clone size derive from that table, while D and trimming were established from the DNA sequence. The sample has about 150,000 clones, almost 80% seen once. The clonotype originates from a woman in her thirties or forties in good health and CMV-seropositive. Input material: PBMCs. The chain recombines TRBV28 with TRBJ1-6; D gene ambiguous. This chain's CDR3 is CASSLGQYNSPLHF. Here the CDR3 DNA reads TGTGCCAGCAGTTTAGGGCAGTATAATTCACCCCTCCACTTT.